The present T cell receptor (beta chain) was sequenced within a study of identical twins. Study observations and caveats: Sharing of beta out-of-frame sequences by twins showed a weaker excess.

In the case of this clonotype: Its specificity is unknown. This may arise from a read error, as a much more abundant clone is one base away.

TCRdb analysed the 5' RACE reads with MiXCR anew, one entry per CDR3 protein. In the table there are around 650,000 distinct CDR3 sequences, 7.1% of which are singletons. Per germline, CDR1 KGHSH and CDR2 LQKENI. The V segment lost 3 bases and the J segment 5 bases; nucleotides outside the gene matches: 6. The CDR3 spans 16 residues. In addition, the sample was reused for a study of yellow fever vaccine responses in identical twins. From that second work: Twins showed a vaccine T cell response that reportedly seemed partly convergent, partly personalized.

The chain couples TRBV18 to TRBJ2-3; 12 bases align to TRBD1. The clonotype comes from a woman younger than 35 in good health. The sequencing sample was made of PBMCs. CDR3 nucleotides: TGTGCCAGCTCACCGCCCGGGACAGGGGGCATAGATACGCAGTATTTT. This gives the protein CASSPPGTGGIDTQYF.